The clone carrying this T cell receptor beta chain has just one count. The data derive from a study of blood T cell repertoires in COVID-19. The overall study: Samples representing acute and convalescent COVID-19 were sourced from the United States, Italy and Spain. The analysed material was cDNA or gDNA that came from T cells, B-cell-depleted T cells, or PBMCs.

V shed 0 bases, J shed 4 bases, and the junction held 3 bases outside the gene matches. CDR3 size: 15 residues. Germline V CDR1 and CDR2: SGDLS, YYNGEE. Per the original data handling: Estimated nucleated cell counts came from reference gene primer amplification. Using immunoSEQ multiplex PCR, the repertoire was profiled, and TCRdb retains in-frame clones only, with some absent. The V and J calls and clone size were taken over from that table, and D and trimming were inferred from the DNA. Found here are 15,000 to 20,000 clones, nearly 90% of them singletons; the top ten hold 49%. The sample was peripheral blood. The clonotype originates from a human donor in a cohort sampled during active COVID-19. The V gene is TRBV9, the J gene TRBJ2-1; 8 nucleotides line up with TRBD1. The CDR3 sequence is CASSVEQGVYNEQFF. The CDR3 nucleotides are TGTGCCAGCAGCGTAGAACAGGGGGTGTACAATGAGCAGTTCTTC.